Reported below is one TCR beta chain. No antigen is known for it. These data belong to a study of cytomegalovirus exposure and HLA in healthy donors. This PCR relied on a set of 60 Vbeta primers and 13 Jbeta primers. Authors' data handling: Tens of millions of unique TCR beta chains, roughly 10 million shared, were counted in a later analysis. Only in-frame clones appear in the TCRdb table, and some are missing; sequencing was by immunoSEQ multiplex PCR. V, J and clone size derive from that table, while D and trimming were established from the DNA sequence. Of around 150,000 clones in the sample, around 80% were seen once. Study observations and caveats: Later analysis associated a missense DCLRE1C variant with TCR beta V- and J-gene trimming. Earlier analysis found most TCR beta V segments productive about 90% or about 30% of the time.

The germline V gene encodes CDR1 SEHNR and CDR2 FQNEAQ (reference sequence). V lost 2 bases, J lost 8 bases, and 16 bases stayed unmatched. There are 18 residues in the CDR3. Specimen: PBMCs. The chain carries TRBV7-9 and TRBJ1-4, with 8 bases identical to TRBD1. The TCR originated in a man in his forties in good health and CMV-seronegative. The CDR3 here is CASSLPGQDVWSVEKLFF. The CDR3 DNA reads as TGTGCCAGCAGCTTACCGGGACAGGATGTCTGGTCGGTGGAAAAACTGTTTTTT.